This note documents a single TCR beta chain sequence. What it recognizes is unknown. These data are taken from a study of T cell repertoires in cytomegalovirus infection. TCRdb processed the reads anew with MiXCR; each CDR3 protein has one entry. Among some 500,000 distinct CDR3 sequences listed, 25% to 35% were seen once. The sequence was collected from a human donor in good health (CMV status not recorded). Some clones in this sample may be carry-over from other donors' samples. The input for sequencing was cultured PBMCs, taken from culture after CMV antigen stimulation.

The CDR3, as DNA: TGTGCCAGCAGCTTAGACAGGCAGCCCCAGCATTTT. It translates to CASSLDRQPQHF. V usage is TRBV7-6 and J usage is TRBJ1-5, with D possibly being TRBD1 (5 bases). Germline V gene data show CDR1 as SGHVS and CDR2 as FNYEAQ. Trimming pared 1 base from V and 7 bases from J, leaving 5 bases between. The CDR3 covers 12 residues.